The rows below give T cell receptor beta chains drawn from one sample of a study of post-analysis software for immune sequencing data. Via MiXCR, TCRdb re-called the PCR reads, giving one row per CDR3 protein. The sample shows about 430,000 distinct CDR3 sequences, approximately 37% of them seen only once. Sample: blood. Receptors were obtained from a girl aged 2 to 9 with multiple sclerosis. Both conserved end residues are part of each CDR3. A D gene is named only where the DNA matches it firmly. Clone sizes are given selectively: once, few, many, or a class where the clone is expanded.

D gene	clone size	V gene	J gene	CDR3 protein	CDR3 DNA
.	.	TRBV7-6	TRBJ2-1	CASSLYHGGLADRFSYNEQFF	TGTGCCAGCAGCTTATATCATGGAGGGCTAGCCGACCGTTTTTCCTACAATGAGCAGTTCTTC
TRBD2	.	TRBV7-2	TRBJ2-7	CASKLAGGFYEQYF	TGTGCCAGTAAACTAGCGGGAGGTTTCTACGAGCAGTACTTC
.	once	TRBV6-1	TRBJ1-1	CASTVRSVGRWVTEAFF	TGTGCCAGCACTGTGCGTAGTGTGGGGCGCTGGGTCACTGAAGCTTTCTTT
.	few	TRBV12-3/TRBV12-4	TRBJ1-5	CASRGSVFAQHF	TGTGCCAGCAGAGGGTCAGTTTTTGCCCAGCATTTT
.	few	TRBV12-3/TRBV12-4	TRBJ2-1	CASSLEGYGAEQFF	TGTGCCAGCAGTTTAGAAGGATACGGGGCTGAGCAGTTCTTC
.	.	TRBV27	TRBJ1-2	CASSRRGDNYGYTF	TGTGCCAGCAGCCGACGAGGGGACAACTATGGCTACACCTTC
.	.	TRBV11-2	TRBJ2-7	CASSLDSGGSYEQYF	TGTGCCAGCAGCTTAGATTCTGGGGGATCCTACGAGCAGTACTTC
.	.	TRBV19	TRBJ1-1	CASRRGGRAPNTEAFF	TGTGCCAGTAGGAGAGGGGGAAGGGCCCCGAACACTGAAGCTTTCTTT
TRBD2	many	TRBV4-1	TRBJ2-7	CASSQEPGLVGSYEQYF	TGCGCCAGCAGCCAAGAACCGGGACTAGTGGGATCCTACGAGCAGTACTTC
.	.	TRBV7-8	TRBJ2-5	CASSRGYQETQYF	TGTGCCAGCAGCCGGGGGTACCAAGAGACCCAGTACTTC
.	few	TRBV28	TRBJ2-7	CASSSAWTQTTYEQYF	TGTGCCAGCAGTTCCGCGTGGACACAGACAACCTACGAGCAGTACTTC
TRBD1	few	TRBV28	TRBJ2-1	CASSRTGDNEQFF	TGTGCCAGCAGTCGGACAGGGGACAATGAGCAGTTCTTC
.	few	TRBV20-1	TRBJ1-5	CSASTGVGQPQHF	TGCAGTGCTAGTACTGGGGTTGGTCAGCCCCAGCATTTT
.	few	TRBV7-9	TRBJ2-3	CASSPGYHFTDTQYF	TGTGCCAGCAGCCCGGGCTACCATTTCACAGATACGCAGTATTTT
TRBD1	few	TRBV5-6	TRBJ1-1	CASSWGQGDTEAFF	TGTGCCAGCAGCTGGGGACAGGGAGACACTGAAGCTTTCTTT
TRBD2	.	TRBV4-3	TRBJ2-1	CASSQERGTTMTDEQFF	TGCGCCAGCAGCCAAGAGCGGGGGACGACAATGACGGATGAGCAGTTCTTC
.	.	TRBV4-2	TRBJ1-1	CASSQYRGSRAFF	TGTGCCAGCAGCCAATACCGGGGCTCTAGAGCTTTCTTT
TRBD2	.	TRBV29-1	TRBJ2-1	CSVERRERFHEQFF	TGCAGCGTTGAAAGGCGGGAGAGGTTCCATGAGCAGTTCTTC
.	.	TRBV20-1	TRBJ2-1	CSALSGTPYNEQFF	TGCAGTGCTTTGAGCGGTACACCGTACAATGAGCAGTTCTTC
.	.	TRBV7-8	TRBJ1-2	CASSLGGGGYTF	TGTGCCAGCAGCTTGGGGGGAGGTGGCTACACCTTC
.	few	TRBV6-6	TRBJ1-4	CASSLDGGINEKLFF	TGTGCCAGCAGTCTGGACGGAGGAATTAATGAAAAACTGTTTTTT
TRBD1	few	TRBV29-1	TRBJ2-7	CSAVGQGPPYEQYF	TGCAGCGCAGTAGGACAGGGACCCCCCTACGAGCAGTACTTC
.	.	TRBV9	TRBJ2-7	CASSHPRDTFYEQYF	TGTGCCAGCAGCCACCCCCGGGACACCTTCTACGAGCAGTACTTC
TRBD1	.	TRBV20-1	TRBJ2-7	CSAWVRGSYEQYF	TGCAGTGCGTGGGTCAGGGGGTCGTACGAGCAGTACTTC
.	few	TRBV12-3/TRBV12-4	TRBJ2-7	CASSLASGTPRGEQYF	TGTGCCAGCAGTTTAGCTTCCGGGACGCCGAGGGGCGAGCAGTACTTC
.	.	TRBV10-3	TRBJ1-1	CAIRRQPSNTEAFF	TGTGCCATCAGGCGACAGCCTTCGAACACTGAAGCTTTCTTT
.	.	TRBV4-1	TRBJ2-7	CASSPFLGESYEQYF	TGCGCCAGCAGCCCATTCCTAGGGGAGTCCTACGAGCAGTACTTC
TRBD2	.	TRBV7-2	TRBJ2-3	CASSLGSSGAAAQYF	TGTGCCAGCAGCTTAGGCTCTAGCGGGGCTGCTGCGCAGTATTTT
.	.	TRBV6-1	TRBJ2-6	CASSDHSGANVLTF	TGTGCCAGCAGTGACCACTCTGGGGCCAACGTCCTGACTTTC
.	few	TRBV20-1	TRBJ1-2	CSARSSRGYTF	TGCAGTGCTAGAAGTAGTAGGGGCTACACCTTC
.	.	TRBV19	TRBJ2-3	CASQYGWGTDTQYF	TGTGCCAGTCAATATGGTTGGGGCACAGATACGCAGTATTTT
.	.	TRBV5-5	TRBJ2-7	CASSQLTSYEQYF	TGTGCCAGCAGCCAACTGACATCCTACGAGCAGTACTTC
.	few	TRBV7-2	TRBJ2-7	CASSSLRLGEQYF	TGTGCCAGCAGCTCCCTTCGACTAGGCGAGCAGTACTTC
.	few	TRBV4-3	TRBJ2-3	CASVSLTDTQYF	TGCGCCAGCGTCTCTTTAACAGATACGCAGTATTTT
TRBD1	.	TRBV27	TRBJ2-1	CASSFGQGYEQFF	TGTGCCAGCAGTTTTGGACAGGGCTATGAGCAGTTCTTC
TRBD1	.	TRBV6-5	TRBJ2-5	CASSYRDRGDQETQYF	TGTGCCAGCAGTTACCGGGACAGGGGGGATCAAGAGACCCAGTACTTC
.	.	TRBV11-3	TRBJ2-1	CASSPLGVNEQFF	TGTGCCAGCAGCCCTCTGGGAGTGAATGAGCAGTTCTTC
TRBD2	.	TRBV5-1	TRBJ2-5	CASSDGGTSQETQYF	TGCGCCAGCAGCGACGGGGGGACGAGCCAAGAGACCCAGTACTTC
.	.	TRBV19	TRBJ2-5	CASSLQGLETQYF	TGTGCCAGTAGTCTCCAGGGCCTAGAGACCCAGTACTTC
TRBD2	.	TRBV25-1	TRBJ2-1	CASSLSGGVSREQFF	TGTGCCAGCAGTCTGTCCGGGGGGGTTAGTCGTGAGCAGTTCTTC
.	few	TRBV5-1	TRBJ1-2	CASSLLGSWYGYTF	TGCGCCAGCAGCTTATTGGGGTCATGGTATGGCTACACCTTC
.	.	TRBV6-5	TRBJ1-4	CATSAAAATNEKLFF	TGTGCCACCTCAGCGGCCGCTGCAACTAATGAAAAACTGTTTTTT
TRBD2	.	TRBV7-2	TRBJ2-7	CASSLRTSGYEQYF	TGTGCCAGCAGCTTACGGACTAGCGGATACGAGCAGTACTTC
.	few	TRBV12-3/TRBV12-4	TRBJ2-5	CASNLNLLGGQETQYF	TGTGCCAGCAATTTGAACCTTCTAGGGGGCCAAGAGACCCAGTACTTC